This T cell receptor (beta chain) comes out of a study of technical replicates of blood from a few donors. This clone has just a few counts. The table came from immunoSEQ multiplex PCR; TCRdb's copy has only in-frame clones and leaves some out. Found here are 95,000 to 100,000 clones, around 95% of them singletons; the top ten hold 0.2% to 0.25%. The sequence derives from a human donor in good health. The specimen was T cells isolated from PBMCs.

The DNA of the CDR3 is TGTGCCAGCAGACGACAGGAGACAGATACGCAGTATTTT. This gives the protein CASRRQETDTQYF. This chain links TRBV6-4 with TRBJ2-3; tentatively, D is TRBD1 (6 bases). The CDR3 runs 13 residues. Trimming took off 6 bases at V and 3 bases at J, with 10 bases between the two ends. Per the germline V gene, CDR1 is MRHNA and CDR2 is SNTAGT.